A selection of T cell receptor beta chains follows, all from one sample in a study of blood T cells in healthy people across ages. TCRdb recomputed calls from the 5' RACE reads with MiXCR, one row per CDR3 protein. The repertoire consists of hundreds of thousands of distinct CDR3 sequences, with more than 40% occurring once and the leading ten covering around 18%. Sequencing used blood. The source of these receptors is a man aged 55 to 70 in good health. The conserved cysteine and the conserved F or W are not part of the CDR3 here. D genes are given only for firm matches.

V gene: TRBV27
D gene: NA
J gene: TRBJ1-1
CDR3 protein: ASSLSGGVVSEAF

V gene: TRBV20-1
D gene: NA
J gene: TRBJ2-6
CDR3 protein: SALSGTNGLT

V gene: TRBV7-2
D gene: NA
J gene: TRBJ2-3
CDR3 protein: ASSLVRVSTDTQY

V gene: TRBV9
D gene: TRBD1
J gene: TRBJ2-7
CDR3 protein: ASSVGGTEVYEQY

V gene: TRBV20-1
D gene: NA
J gene: TRBJ2-7
CDR3 protein: SAREGGGSYEQY

V gene: TRBV9
D gene: NA
J gene: TRBJ2-5
CDR3 protein: ASSGSGPQETQY

V gene: TRBV29-1
D gene: NA
J gene: TRBJ2-5
CDR3 protein: SVHTAGLTQETQY

V gene: TRBV18
D gene: TRBD1
J gene: TRBJ2-5
CDR3 protein: ASSPGTGGMETQY

V gene: TRBV6-2/TRBV6-3
D gene: NA
J gene: TRBJ2-3
CDR3 protein: ASSTPGRAPSTDTQY

V gene: TRBV7-3
D gene: TRBD2
J gene: TRBJ2-3
CDR3 protein: ASSFSSASGPDTQY

V gene: TRBV6-2/TRBV6-3
D gene: TRBD1
J gene: TRBJ2-5
CDR3 protein: ASMGQGSGTQY

V gene: TRBV5-1
D gene: NA
J gene: TRBJ1-1
CDR3 protein: ASSTPGPQGEAF

V gene: TRBV11-2
D gene: NA
J gene: TRBJ2-3
CDR3 protein: ASSLAGGTGTDTQY

V gene: TRBV3-1
D gene: NA
J gene: TRBJ1-2
CDR3 protein: ASSQEGGFGYT

V gene: TRBV4-3
D gene: TRBD2
J gene: TRBJ2-3
CDR3 protein: ASSLRLSGGDGDTQY

V gene: TRBV4-3
D gene: TRBD1
J gene: TRBJ2-5
CDR3 protein: ASSQDLPGQGGGTQY

V gene: TRBV2
D gene: NA
J gene: TRBJ1-6
CDR3 protein: ASLLTGLDSPLH

V gene: TRBV6-2/TRBV6-3
D gene: NA
J gene: TRBJ2-3
CDR3 protein: ASNNPLRDTQY

V gene: TRBV7-2
D gene: TRBD1
J gene: TRBJ1-6
CDR3 protein: ASSANRDRTYYNSPLH

V gene: TRBV2
D gene: NA
J gene: TRBJ1-4
CDR3 protein: ASSENGATNEKLF

V gene: TRBV5-6
D gene: NA
J gene: TRBJ2-2
CDR3 protein: ASSLGQSNTGELF

V gene: TRBV4-1
D gene: NA
J gene: TRBJ1-2
CDR3 protein: ASSQAHEGVGYGYT

V gene: TRBV9
D gene: TRBD2
J gene: TRBJ2-5
CDR3 protein: ASSHGGLAGGLETQY